This is a list of T cell receptor beta chains from one sample in a study of shared clonotypes between healthy human individuals. Produced via immunoSEQ multiplex PCR; TCRdb's table is partial and in-frame only. Here the sample spans 200,000 to 250,000 clones, 65% to 70% being singletons. The specimen sequenced was memory CD4+ T cells sorted from blood. The receptors shown here come from a man in his thirties or forties in good health. Each CDR3 is given with its conserved first and last residue. D genes are given only for firm matches. Size is stated for part of the rows, as once, few or many counts, or as a class when the clone is expanded.

V gene: TRBV28
D gene: TRBD2
J gene: TRBJ2-7
clone size: .
CDR3 protein: CASRALLAGGPYEQYF
CDR3 DNA: TGTGCCAGCCGTGCCCTGTTGGCGGGAGGTCCCTACGAGCAGTACTTC

V gene: TRBV5-1
D gene: TRBD2
J gene: TRBJ2-3
clone size: .
CDR3 protein: CASSSTSGSRSDTQYF
CDR3 DNA: TGCGCCAGCAGCTCGACTAGCGGGAGCAGGTCAGATACGCAGTATTTT

V gene: TRBV4-2
D gene: TRBD2
J gene: TRBJ2-2
clone size: .
CDR3 protein: CASSQDRLAGGELFF
CDR3 DNA: TGTGCCAGCAGCCAAGATCGACTAGCGGGCGGGGAGCTGTTTTTT

V gene: TRBV7-6
D gene: .
J gene: TRBJ1-5
clone size: .
CDR3 protein: CASSPDFGRSNQPQHF
CDR3 DNA: TGTGCCAGCAGCCCCGATTTCGGGCGGAGCAATCAGCCCCAGCATTTT

V gene: TRBV2
D gene: .
J gene: TRBJ1-5
clone size: once
CDR3 protein: CASQGDRNQPQHF
CDR3 DNA: TGTGCCAGTCAAGGAGACAGAAATCAGCCCCAGCATTTT

V gene: TRBV9
D gene: TRBD2
J gene: TRBJ2-1
clone size: few
CDR3 protein: CASSAHGLAGVGSYNEQFF
CDR3 DNA: TGTGCCAGCAGCGCCCACGGACTAGCGGGAGTGGGATCCTACAATGAGCAGTTCTTC

V gene: TRBV6-4
D gene: .
J gene: TRBJ2-5
clone size: .
CDR3 protein: CASSPLAGGRETQYF
CDR3 DNA: TGTGCCAGCAGTCCCCTAGCTGGGGGTAGGGAGACCCAGTACTTC

V gene: TRBV5-1
D gene: .
J gene: TRBJ1-4
clone size: .
CDR3 protein: CASSLESVTNEKLFF
CDR3 DNA: TGCGCCAGCAGCTTGGAGTCTGTAACTAATGAAAAACTGTTTTTT

V gene: TRBV5-3
D gene: .
J gene: TRBJ1-1
clone size: .
CDR3 protein: CARSQDNTEAFF
CDR3 DNA: TGTGCCAGAAGCCAAGACAACACTGAAGCTTTCTTT

V gene: TRBV27
D gene: .
J gene: TRBJ1-2
clone size: few
CDR3 protein: CATSIDRNYGYTF
CDR3 DNA: TGTGCCACCTCCATCGACAGGAACTATGGCTACACCTTC

V gene: TRBV19
D gene: .
J gene: TRBJ1-5
clone size: few
CDR3 protein: CATKAFGADSNQPQHF
CDR3 DNA: TGTGCCACCAAGGCTTTCGGGGCAGATAGCAATCAGCCCCAGCATTTT

V gene: TRBV19
D gene: .
J gene: TRBJ2-1
clone size: .
CDR3 protein: CASSTIGGLYNEQFF
CDR3 DNA: TGTGCCAGTAGTACCATAGGGGGGCTCTACAATGAGCAGTTCTTC

V gene: TRBV5-1
D gene: .
J gene: TRBJ2-3
clone size: .
CDR3 protein: CASSLVLAGDTQYF
CDR3 DNA: TGCGCCAGCAGCTTGGTTCTAGCCGGTGATACGCAGTATTTT

V gene: TRBV5-4
D gene: TRBD1
J gene: TRBJ2-2
clone size: .
CDR3 protein: CASSLRTGIGTGELFF
CDR3 DNA: TGTGCCAGCAGCTTGAGGACAGGGATCGGCACCGGGGAGCTGTTTTTT

V gene: TRBV5-6
D gene: .
J gene: TRBJ2-1
clone size: .
CDR3 protein: CASSLIVSRNEQFF
CDR3 DNA: TGTGCCAGCAGCTTGATTGTTAGCAGGAATGAGCAGTTCTTC

V gene: TRBV23-1
D gene: .
J gene: TRBJ2-2
clone size: few
CDR3 protein: CASTWPPGELFF
CDR3 DNA: TGCGCCAGCACATGGCCCCCCGGGGAGCTGTTTTTT

V gene: TRBV27
D gene: .
J gene: TRBJ2-1
clone size: few
CDR3 protein: CASSPKRQSSYNEQFF
CDR3 DNA: TGTGCCAGCAGCCCAAAGAGACAGAGCTCCTACAATGAGCAGTTCTTC

V gene: TRBV7-6
D gene: .
J gene: TRBJ1-3
clone size: .
CDR3 protein: CASSRSRTDKGNTIYF
CDR3 DNA: TGTGCCAGCAGCCGTAGTCGGACTGATAAGGGGAACACCATATATTTT

V gene: TRBV7-9
D gene: .
J gene: TRBJ2-1
clone size: .
CDR3 protein: CASSFGDLAQFF
CDR3 DNA: TGTGCCAGCAGCTTCGGGGACTTGGCGCAGTTCTTC

V gene: TRBV18
D gene: .
J gene: TRBJ2-5
clone size: .
CDR3 protein: CASKTGWWEETQYF
CDR3 DNA: TGTGCCAGCAAAACCGGTTGGTGGGAAGAGACCCAGTACTTC

V gene: TRBV25-1
D gene: TRBD2
J gene: TRBJ2-3
clone size: once
CDR3 protein: CASCRTSGNGHTDTQYF
CDR3 DNA: TGTGCCAGCTGCCGGACTAGCGGGAATGGGCACACAGATACGCAGTATTTT

V gene: TRBV6-6
D gene: .
J gene: TRBJ1-2
clone size: .
CDR3 protein: CASTTGNYGYTF
CDR3 DNA: TGTGCCAGCACTACAGGGAACTATGGCTACACCTTC

V gene: TRBV30
D gene: .
J gene: TRBJ2-7
clone size: many
CDR3 protein: CAWSAGTLNYEQYF
CDR3 DNA: TGTGCCTGGAGCGCCGGGACCCTTAACTACGAGCAGTACTTC

V gene: TRBV5-1
D gene: TRBD1
J gene: TRBJ1-1
clone size: .
CDR3 protein: CASSFDRVLPNTEAFF
CDR3 DNA: TGCGCCAGCAGCTTCGACAGGGTCTTACCGAACACTGAAGCTTTCTTT

V gene: TRBV7-7
D gene: TRBD2
J gene: TRBJ2-7
clone size: .
CDR3 protein: CASSPRLAGPYEQYF
CDR3 DNA: TGTGCCAGCAGCCCCCGACTAGCGGGGCCTTACGAGCAGTACTTC

V gene: TRBV12-5
D gene: .
J gene: TRBJ2-5
clone size: .
CDR3 protein: CASGLDTGVGETQYF
CDR3 DNA: TGTGCTAGTGGTTTGGACACGGGGGTGGGAGAGACCCAGTACTTC

V gene: TRBV10-3
D gene: .
J gene: TRBJ2-3
clone size: .
CDR3 protein: CAISEGRFTDTQYF
CDR3 DNA: TGTGCCATCAGTGAGGGCAGGTTCACAGATACGCAGTATTTT

V gene: TRBV30
D gene: TRBD2
J gene: TRBJ2-4
clone size: .
CDR3 protein: CAWSAPNLAGGPLSIQYF
CDR3 DNA: TGTGCCTGGAGTGCCCCGAATTTAGCGGGAGGGCCGTTGAGCATTCAGTACTTC

V gene: TRBV18
D gene: .
J gene: TRBJ1-4
clone size: few
CDR3 protein: CASSPDATNEKLFF
CDR3 DNA: TGTGCCAGCTCCCCAGATGCAACTAATGAAAAACTGTTTTTT

V gene: TRBV6-1
D gene: TRBD2
J gene: TRBJ2-3
clone size: .
CDR3 protein: CASSERGGRAVGTQYF
CDR3 DNA: TGTGCCAGCAGTGAACGCGGCGGGAGGGCGGTGGGTACGCAGTATTTT

V gene: TRBV18
D gene: .
J gene: TRBJ1-1
clone size: few
CDR3 protein: CASSPQGSMNTEAFF
CDR3 DNA: TGTGCCAGCTCACCGCAGGGAAGCATGAACACTGAAGCTTTCTTT

V gene: TRBV7-3
D gene: .
J gene: TRBJ1-1
clone size: .
CDR3 protein: CASSFDWNTEAFF
CDR3 DNA: TGTGCCAGCAGCTTCGATTGGAACACTGAAGCTTTCTTT

V gene: TRBV5-6
D gene: .
J gene: TRBJ2-2
clone size: .
CDR3 protein: CASSLLQASYTGELFF
CDR3 DNA: TGTGCCAGCAGCTTGCTACAGGCCAGCTACACCGGGGAGCTGTTTTTT

V gene: TRBV9
D gene: .
J gene: TRBJ2-7
clone size: .
CDR3 protein: CASSVGASSYEQYF
CDR3 DNA: TGTGCCAGCAGCGTCGGGGCAAGTTCCTACGAGCAGTACTTC

V gene: TRBV18
D gene: .
J gene: TRBJ1-2
clone size: .
CDR3 protein: CASSPPAGVRGYTF
CDR3 DNA: TGTGCCAGCTCACCACCGGCAGGGGTTAGGGGCTACACCTTC

V gene: TRBV5-1
D gene: TRBD1
J gene: TRBJ2-1
clone size: few
CDR3 protein: CASSTRTGPEQFF
CDR3 DNA: TGCGCCAGCAGCACCAGGACAGGTCCTGAGCAGTTCTTC

V gene: TRBV4-2
D gene: .
J gene: TRBJ2-1
clone size: few
CDR3 protein: CASSQDRSYNEQFF
CDR3 DNA: TGTGCCAGCAGCCAAGATCGGTCCTACAATGAGCAGTTCTTC

V gene: TRBV9
D gene: TRBD1
J gene: TRBJ1-3
clone size: .
CDR3 protein: CASSVTPGGALVSGNTIYF
CDR3 DNA: TGTGCCAGCAGCGTGACTCCAGGGGGCGCGTTAGTGTCCGGAAACACCATATATTTT

V gene: TRBV19
D gene: TRBD1
J gene: TRBJ1-4
clone size: .
CDR3 protein: CASSRDRGAELFF
CDR3 DNA: TGTGCCAGTAGTAGAGACAGGGGTGCTGAACTGTTTTTT

V gene: TRBV11-2
D gene: .
J gene: TRBJ1-4
clone size: .
CDR3 protein: CASSLGQLNEKLFF
CDR3 DNA: TGTGCCAGCAGCTTAGGACAGTTAAATGAAAAACTGTTTTTT

V gene: TRBV7-8
D gene: .
J gene: TRBJ2-2
clone size: .
CDR3 protein: CASSHMAALNTGELFF
CDR3 DNA: TGTGCCAGCAGCCACATGGCTGCCCTGAACACCGGGGAGCTGTTTTTT

V gene: TRBV4-2
D gene: TRBD2
J gene: TRBJ2-3
clone size: .
CDR3 protein: CASSRQSGSADTQYF
CDR3 DNA: TGTGCCAGCAGCCGCCAGAGCGGGAGTGCAGATACGCAGTATTTT

V gene: TRBV4-2
D gene: .
J gene: TRBJ2-5
clone size: .
CDR3 protein: CASSQGQGIGTQYF
CDR3 DNA: TGTGCCAGCAGCCAAGGGCAGGGAATTGGGACCCAGTACTTC

V gene: TRBV18
D gene: .
J gene: TRBJ2-6
clone size: .
CDR3 protein: CASSPPLGFSSGANVLTF
CDR3 DNA: TGTGCCAGCTCACCACCGCTAGGGTTTTCCTCTGGGGCCAACGTCCTGACTTTC

V gene: TRBV28
D gene: .
J gene: TRBJ1-5
clone size: .
CDR3 protein: CASSPAGTENQPQHF
CDR3 DNA: TGTGCCAGCAGTCCGGCCGGGACCGAGAATCAGCCCCAGCATTTT

V gene: TRBV7-2
D gene: .
J gene: TRBJ2-2
clone size: .
CDR3 protein: CASTYNPGGELFF
CDR3 DNA: TGTGCCAGCACCTATAATCCGGGAGGGGAGCTGTTTTTT

V gene: TRBV9
D gene: .
J gene: TRBJ2-7
clone size: once
CDR3 protein: CASGDLTYEQYF
CDR3 DNA: TGTGCCAGCGGGGACCTTACCTACGAGCAGTACTTC

V gene: TRBV6-5
D gene: .
J gene: TRBJ1-1
clone size: .
CDR3 protein: CASSMNTEAFF
CDR3 DNA: TGTGCCAGCAGTATGAACACTGAAGCTTTCTTT

V gene: TRBV10-3
D gene: TRBD1
J gene: TRBJ2-7
clone size: .
CDR3 protein: CAISAGTGVPEQYF
CDR3 DNA: TGTGCCATCAGTGCCGGGACAGGGGTTCCCGAGCAGTACTTC

V gene: TRBV4-1
D gene: TRBD2
J gene: TRBJ2-7
clone size: .
CDR3 protein: CASSRVGEGRSYEQYF
CDR3 DNA: TGCGCCAGCAGCCGCGTCGGGGAGGGTCGGTCCTACGAGCAGTACTTC

V gene: TRBV19
D gene: .
J gene: TRBJ2-1
clone size: .
CDR3 protein: CASSIGLGDEQFF
CDR3 DNA: TGTGCCAGTAGTATAGGCCTAGGCGATGAGCAGTTCTTC

V gene: TRBV6-6
D gene: TRBD2
J gene: TRBJ2-7
clone size: once
CDR3 protein: CASSYLAGIIDEQYF
CDR3 DNA: TGTGCCAGCAGTTACTTAGCGGGAATCATCGACGAGCAGTACTTC

V gene: TRBV19
D gene: TRBD1
J gene: TRBJ2-3
clone size: few
CDR3 protein: CASSDGQGPDTQYF
CDR3 DNA: TGTGCCAGTAGCGACGGACAGGGCCCAGATACGCAGTATTTT

V gene: TRBV4-1
D gene: TRBD2
J gene: TRBJ2-7
clone size: .
CDR3 protein: CASSQDVGLADSPTYEQYF
CDR3 DNA: TGCGCCAGCAGCCAAGACGTGGGACTAGCGGATTCCCCCACCTACGAGCAGTACTTC

V gene: TRBV5-8
D gene: .
J gene: TRBJ2-3
clone size: .
CDR3 protein: CASSSWGSTDTQYF
CDR3 DNA: TGTGCCAGCAGCTCGTGGGGTAGCACAGATACGCAGTATTTT